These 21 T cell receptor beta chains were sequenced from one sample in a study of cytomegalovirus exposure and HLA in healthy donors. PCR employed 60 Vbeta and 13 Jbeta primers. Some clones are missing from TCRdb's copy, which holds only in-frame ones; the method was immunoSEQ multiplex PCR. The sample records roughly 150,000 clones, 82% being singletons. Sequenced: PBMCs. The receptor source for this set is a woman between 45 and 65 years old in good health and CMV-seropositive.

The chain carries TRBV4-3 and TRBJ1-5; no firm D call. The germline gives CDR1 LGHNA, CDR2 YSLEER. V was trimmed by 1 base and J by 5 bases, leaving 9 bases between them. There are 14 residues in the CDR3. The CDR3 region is CASSQVFQDQPQHF. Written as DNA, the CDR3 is TGCGCCAGCAGCCAAGTATTTCAGGATCAGCCCCAGCATTTT.

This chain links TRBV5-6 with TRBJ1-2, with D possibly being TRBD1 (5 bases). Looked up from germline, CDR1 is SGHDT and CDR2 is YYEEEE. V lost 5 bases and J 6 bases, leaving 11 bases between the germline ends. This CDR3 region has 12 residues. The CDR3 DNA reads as TGTGCCAGCAGTCCAGGGCAGGATGGCTACACCTTC. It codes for CASSPGQDGYTF.

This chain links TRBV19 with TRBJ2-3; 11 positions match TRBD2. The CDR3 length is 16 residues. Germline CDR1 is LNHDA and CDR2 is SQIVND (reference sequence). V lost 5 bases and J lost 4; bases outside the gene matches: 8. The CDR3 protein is CASSAIAGGIADTQYF. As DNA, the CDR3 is TGTGCCAGTAGTGCGATAGCGGGGGGGATTGCAGATACGCAGTATTTT.

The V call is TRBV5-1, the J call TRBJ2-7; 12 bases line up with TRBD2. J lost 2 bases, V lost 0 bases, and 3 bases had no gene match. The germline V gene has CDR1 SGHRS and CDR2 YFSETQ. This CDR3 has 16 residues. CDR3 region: CASSLATSGGTYEQYF. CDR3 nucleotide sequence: TGCGCCAGCAGCTTGGCCACTAGCGGGGGGACCTACGAGCAGTACTTC.

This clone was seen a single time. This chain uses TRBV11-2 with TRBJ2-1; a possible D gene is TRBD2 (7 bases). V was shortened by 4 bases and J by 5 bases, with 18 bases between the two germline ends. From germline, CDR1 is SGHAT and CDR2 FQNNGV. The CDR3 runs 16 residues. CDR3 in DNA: TGTGCCAGCAGCTCCGAACTGGGGGGGCAAAACAATGAGCAGTTCTTC. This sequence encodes CASSSELGGQNNEQFF.

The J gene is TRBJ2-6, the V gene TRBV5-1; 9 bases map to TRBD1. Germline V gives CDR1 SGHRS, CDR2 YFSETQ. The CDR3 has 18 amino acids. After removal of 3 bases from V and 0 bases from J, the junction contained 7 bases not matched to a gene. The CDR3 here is CASSYQTGGSSGANVLTF. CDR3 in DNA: TGCGCCAGCAGCTACCAGACAGGGGGTTCCTCTGGGGCCAACGTCCTGACTTTC. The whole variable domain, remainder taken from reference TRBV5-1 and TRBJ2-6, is KAGVTQTPRYLIKTRGQQVTLSCSPISGHRSVSWYQQTPGQGLQFLFEYFSETQRNKGNFPGRFSGRQFSNSRSEMNVSTLELGDSALYLCASSYQTGGSSGANVLTFGAGSRLTVL.

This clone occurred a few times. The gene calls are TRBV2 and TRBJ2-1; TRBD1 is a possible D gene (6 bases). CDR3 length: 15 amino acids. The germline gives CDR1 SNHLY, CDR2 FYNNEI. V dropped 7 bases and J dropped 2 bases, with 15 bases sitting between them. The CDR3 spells CASKVKGDPYNEQFF. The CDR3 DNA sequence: TGTGCCAGCAAGGTCAAGGGGGATCCCTACAATGAGCAGTTCTTC.

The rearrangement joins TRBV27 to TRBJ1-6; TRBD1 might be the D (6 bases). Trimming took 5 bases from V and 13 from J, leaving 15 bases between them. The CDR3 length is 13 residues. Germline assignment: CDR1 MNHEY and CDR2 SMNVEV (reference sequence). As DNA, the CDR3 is TGTGCCAGCAGTCGTAGGACAGATTTGCCCCTCCACTTT. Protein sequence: CASSRRTDLPLHF.

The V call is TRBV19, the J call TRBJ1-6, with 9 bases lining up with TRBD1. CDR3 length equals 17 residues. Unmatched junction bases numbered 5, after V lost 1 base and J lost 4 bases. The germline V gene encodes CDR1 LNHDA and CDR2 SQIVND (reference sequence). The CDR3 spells CASSIGGQGAYNSPLHF. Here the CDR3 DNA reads TGTGCCAGTAGTATAGGGGGACAGGGCGCATATAATTCACCCCTCCACTTT.

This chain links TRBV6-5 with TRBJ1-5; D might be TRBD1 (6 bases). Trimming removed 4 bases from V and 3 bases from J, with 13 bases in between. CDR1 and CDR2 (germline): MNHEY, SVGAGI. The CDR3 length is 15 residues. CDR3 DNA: TGTGCCAGCAGTTCCGGGACAAGTTTCAATCAGCCCCAGCATTTT. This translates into CASSSGTSFNQPQHF.

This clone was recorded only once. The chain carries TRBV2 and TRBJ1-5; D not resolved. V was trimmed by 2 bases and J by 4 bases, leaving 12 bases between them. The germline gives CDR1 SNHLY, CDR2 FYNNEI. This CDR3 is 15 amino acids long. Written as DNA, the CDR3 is TGTGCCAGCAGTGAAAACAGTTTATTTAATCAGCCCCAGCATTTT. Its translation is CASSENSLFNQPQHF.

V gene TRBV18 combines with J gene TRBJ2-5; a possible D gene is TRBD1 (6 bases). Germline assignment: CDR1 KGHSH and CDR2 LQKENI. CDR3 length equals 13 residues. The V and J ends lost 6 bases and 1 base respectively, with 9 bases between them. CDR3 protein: CASSQGIQETQYF. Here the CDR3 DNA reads TGTGCCAGCTCTCAGGGGATCCAAGAGACCCAGTACTTC.

The CDR3 DNA sequence: TGCAGCGTTGAAGGCGGGACAGGGAACACTGAAGCTTTCTTT. Its protein is CSVEGGTGNTEAFF. The chain has TRBV29-1 and TRBJ1-1; 8 bases are shared with TRBD1. CDR1 is SQVTM, CDR2 ANQGSEA, per germline. V gave up 1 base and J gave up 1 base; unmatched junction bases: 2. The CDR3 extends over 14 amino acids.

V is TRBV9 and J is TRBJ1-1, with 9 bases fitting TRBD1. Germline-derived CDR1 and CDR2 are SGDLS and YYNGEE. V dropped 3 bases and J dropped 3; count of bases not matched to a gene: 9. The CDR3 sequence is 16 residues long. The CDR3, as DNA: TGTGCCAGCAGCGCTTCCGGACAGGGGAGAGACACTGAAGCTTTCTTT. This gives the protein CASSASGQGRDTEAFF.

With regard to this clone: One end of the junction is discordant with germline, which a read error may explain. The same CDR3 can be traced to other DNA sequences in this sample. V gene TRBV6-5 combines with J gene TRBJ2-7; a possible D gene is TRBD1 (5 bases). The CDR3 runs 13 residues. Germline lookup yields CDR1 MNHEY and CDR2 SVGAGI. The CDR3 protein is CASRTRLGVEQYF. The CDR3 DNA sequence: TGCGCCAGCAGAACCCGGTTAGGGGTCGAGCAGTACTTC.

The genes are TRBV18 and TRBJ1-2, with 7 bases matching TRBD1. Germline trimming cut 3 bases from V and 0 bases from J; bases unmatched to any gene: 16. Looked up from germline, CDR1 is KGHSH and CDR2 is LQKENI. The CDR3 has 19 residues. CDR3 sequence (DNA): TGTGCCAGCTCACCTAAGCAATTATTACAGGGGACAGCTAACTATGGCTACACCTTC. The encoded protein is CASSPKQLLQGTANYGYTF.

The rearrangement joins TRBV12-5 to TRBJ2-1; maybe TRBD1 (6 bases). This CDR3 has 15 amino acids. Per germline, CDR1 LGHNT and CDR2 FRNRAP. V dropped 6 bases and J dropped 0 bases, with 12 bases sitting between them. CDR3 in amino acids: CASGVDRSSYNEQFF. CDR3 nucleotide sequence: TGTGCTAGTGGAGTTGACAGGAGCTCCTACAATGAGCAGTTCTTC.

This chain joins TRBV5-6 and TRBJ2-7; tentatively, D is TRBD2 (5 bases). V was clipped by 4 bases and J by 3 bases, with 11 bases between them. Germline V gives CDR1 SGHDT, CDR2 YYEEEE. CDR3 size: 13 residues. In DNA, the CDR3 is TGTGCCAGCAGCCCGCGTCGGGACTACGAGCAGTACTTC. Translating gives CASSPRRDYEQYF. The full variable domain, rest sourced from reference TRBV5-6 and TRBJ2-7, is DAGVTQSPTHLIKTRGQQVTLRCSPKSGHDTVSWYQQALGQGPQFIFQYYEEEERQRGNFPDRFSGHQFPNYSSELNVNALLLGDSALYLCASSPRRDYEQYFGPGTRLTVT.

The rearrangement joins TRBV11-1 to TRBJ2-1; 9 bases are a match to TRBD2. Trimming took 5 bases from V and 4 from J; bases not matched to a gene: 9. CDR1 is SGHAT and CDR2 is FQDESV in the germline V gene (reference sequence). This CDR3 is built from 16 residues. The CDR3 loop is CASSTVNSGGYNEQFF. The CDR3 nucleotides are TGTGCCAGCAGCACAGTAAATAGCGGGGGATACAATGAGCAGTTCTTC.

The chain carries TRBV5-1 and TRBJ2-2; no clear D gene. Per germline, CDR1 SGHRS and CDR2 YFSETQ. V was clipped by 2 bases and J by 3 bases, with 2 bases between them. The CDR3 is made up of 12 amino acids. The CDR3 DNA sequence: TGCGCCAGCAGCTTCGACACCGGGGAGCTGTTTTTT. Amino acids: CASSFDTGELFF.

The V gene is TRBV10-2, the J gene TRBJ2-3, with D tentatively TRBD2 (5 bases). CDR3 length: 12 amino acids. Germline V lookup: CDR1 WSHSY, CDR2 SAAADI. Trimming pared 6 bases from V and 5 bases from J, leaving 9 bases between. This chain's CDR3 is CASRDSVDTQYF. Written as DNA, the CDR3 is TGCGCCAGCAGAGATAGCGTAGATACGCAGTATTTT.